The 23 T cell receptor beta chains given below trace back to one sample, sequenced in a study of shared clonotypes between healthy human individuals. The method was immunoSEQ multiplex PCR; TCRdb's version includes in-frame clones alone and lacks a portion of them. The sample lists millions of clones; roughly 94% were seen once. Specimen: naive CD4+ T cells sorted from blood. Noted subset: CD45RA+ positively selected. These receptors were taken from a man aged 18 to 30 in good health.

CDR3 nucleotides: TGCGCCACCCTGGCAGGGGAGGCTAGCGGGAGTGGGTCCCATTACGAGCAGTACTTC. This sequence encodes CATLAGEASGSGSHYEQYF. The chain joins TRBV4-3 to TRBJ2-7, with 10 bases fitting TRBD2. V lost 10 bases to trimming and J lost 4 bases; unmatched junction nucleotides: 25. CDR1 and CDR2 (germline): LGHNA, YSLEER. This CDR3 is 19 amino acids long.

This chain links TRBV28 with TRBJ2-1; 9 bases agree with TRBD2. The V segment lost 6 bases and the J segment 7 bases; nucleotides outside the gene matches: 7. Germline CDR1 and CDR2: MDHEN and SYDVKM. The CDR3 is 14 residues long. The CDR3 loop is CASRGYSGGNEQFF. CDR3 bases: TGTGCCAGCAGGGGATATAGCGGGGGTAATGAGCAGTTCTTC.

The V and J genes are TRBV6-1 and TRBJ2-5; tentative D call: TRBD1 (6 bases). Germline CDR1 MNHNS, CDR2 SASEGT. This CDR3 is 15 amino acids long. Trimming removed 5 bases from V and 5 bases from J, with 18 bases in between. The CDR3 nucleotides are TGTGCCAGCAGTAGCCAAGGTACAGGGTCGGAGACCCAGTACTTC. As protein: CASSSQGTGSETQYF.

This clone was observed once. The chain links TRBV10-3 to TRBJ1-4; D might be TRBD1 (6 bases). V dropped 10 bases and J dropped 0 bases, with 9 bases sitting between them. This CDR3 spans 13 amino acids. The germline V gene encodes CDR1 ENHRY and CDR2 SYGVKD. CDR3 protein: CATTGTTNEKLFF. The CDR3 DNA follows: TGTGCCACAACAGGGACAACTAATGAAAAACTGTTTTTT.

The chain couples TRBV5-1 to TRBJ2-1; D is ambiguous. Deletions cut 3 bases from V and 7 bases from J, with 5 bases between. The CDR3 runs to 11 residues. CDR1 and CDR2 from the germline V gene are SGHRS and YFSETQ. CDR3 sequence (DNA): TGCGCCAGCAGCTCCCCGAATGAGCAGTTCTTC. Protein: CASSSPNEQFF.

A remark on this clone: A much larger clone lies a single base off, so this may be a read error. The chain recombines TRBV5-1 with TRBJ1-1; D is unclear. Germline V lookup: CDR1 SGHRS, CDR2 YFSETQ. V was cut by 2 bases and J by 1 base, with 6 bases left in between. There are 13 residues in the CDR3. Here the CDR3 reads CASSFIPNTEAFF. CDR3 DNA: TGCGCCAGCAGCTTCATACCGAACACTGAAGCTTTCTTT.

This rearrangement joins TRBV19 to TRBJ1-1; D unclear. The V gene lost 2 bases and the J gene lost 8 bases, with 6 bases spanning the gap. Germline V gene lookup returns CDR1 LNHDA and CDR2 SQIVND (reference sequence). The CDR3 extends over 11 amino acids. The DNA for the CDR3 is TGTGCCAGTAGTATAAATGGAGAAGCTTTCTTT. Amino acid sequence: CASSINGEAFF.

This clone was recorded only once. The chain carries TRBV18 and TRBJ1-6; 7 positions agree with TRBD1. The CDR3 sequence is 16 residues long. With 3 bases clipped from V and 9 bases from J, the junction kept 11 bases outside the gene matches. The germline V gene encodes CDR1 KGHSH and CDR2 LQKENI. The CDR3 coding sequence is TGTGCCAGCTCACCCCGACAGGGTCAGGCGGCTTCACCCCTCCACTTT. It specifies CASSPRQGQAASPLHF.

The J gene is TRBJ2-3, the V gene TRBV2, with TRBD1 matching 7 bases. The CDR3 sequence is 16 residues long. The germline V gene has CDR1 SNHLY and CDR2 FYNNEI. V lost 4 bases, J lost 1 base, and 8 bases stayed unmatched. CDR3 coding DNA: TGTGCCAGCAGTGGGGGGAATGGACAGGGCACAGATACGCAGTATTTT. This translates into CASSGGNGQGTDTQYF.

V is TRBV28 and J is TRBJ2-1; D is possibly TRBD1 (5 bases). The V end lost 6 bases, the J end lost 5 bases, and 17 bases lay between the germline ends. Germline lookup yields CDR1 MDHEN and CDR2 SYDVKM. The CDR3 covers 15 residues. This CDR3 reads CASRPAWGRDNEQFF. CDR3 DNA sequence: TGTGCCAGCAGGCCCGCCTGGGGCAGAGACAATGAGCAGTTCTTC.

The J gene is TRBJ2-7, the V gene TRBV6-1; D is possibly TRBD1 (6 bases). Per germline, CDR1 MNHNS and CDR2 SASEGT. Trimming removed 6 bases from V and 6 bases from J, with 21 bases in between. The CDR3 has 15 residues. The CDR3 region has the DNA TGTGCCAGCAGGATACCAATGAGACCAGGGGTCGAGCAGTACTTC. Translating gives CASRIPMRPGVEQYF.

J is TRBJ1-5 and V is TRBV10-3; D ambiguous. The germline CDR1 and CDR2 sequences are ENHRY and SYGVKD. The V and J ends lost 6 bases and 0 bases respectively, with 12 bases between them. This CDR3 spans 15 amino acids. CDR3 DNA: TGTGCCATCAGCTCGGGCAGCGATAGCAATCAGCCCCAGCATTTT. Its protein is CAISSGSDSNQPQHF.

The genes are TRBV7-9 and TRBJ2-5; TRBD2 is a possible D gene (5 bases). The CDR3 totals 14 residues. Trimming shortened V by 6 bases and J by 3 bases, and 14 bases separated the two germline ends. Germline values: CDR1 SEHNR, CDR2 FQNEAQ (reference sequence). CDR3: CASSRGLSEETQYF. The CDR3 DNA reads as TGTGCCAGCAGTCGAGGGTTATCGGAAGAGACCCAGTACTTC.

The rearrangement links TRBV9 to TRBJ2-7, with D tentatively TRBD1 (6 bases). The CDR3 is 15 amino acids. V was cut by 4 bases and J by 3 bases, with 17 bases left in between. Germline loops: CDR1 SGDLS, CDR2 YYNGEE. CDR3 nucleotide sequence: TGTGCCAGCAGCCCGGGACAATTAGGTGTCTACGAGCAGTACTTC. The encoded protein is CASSPGQLGVYEQYF.

V gene TRBV30 combines with J gene TRBJ1-4; possible D gene TRBD1, 5 bases. The CDR3 spans 15 residues. V lost 1 base to trimming and J lost 7 bases, with 16 bases between them. Germline V gene sequence: CDR1 GTSNPN, CDR2 SVGIG (reference sequence). The CDR3 here is CAWSEVASRGEKLFF. The CDR3 nucleotides are TGTGCCTGGAGTGAGGTTGCCTCGAGGGGTGAAAAACTGTTTTTT.

The chain couples TRBV6-5 to TRBJ2-7; 13 bases fit TRBD2. Trimming took 0 bases from V and 6 from J; bases not matched to a gene: 5. The CDR3 has 16 residues. CDR1 and CDR2 from the germline V gene are MNHEY and SVGAGI. The CDR3 reads CASSYSRTSGSSEQYF. The CDR3 DNA is TGTGCCAGCAGTTACTCGAGGACTAGCGGGAGCAGCGAGCAGTACTTC.

The CDR3 reads CATSRGSGGTEAFF. The DNA for the CDR3 is TGTGCCACCAGCAGAGGCTCAGGAGGTACTGAAGCTTTCTTT. V usage is TRBV15 and J usage is TRBJ1-1; no reliable D call. CDR1 is LNHNV, CDR2 YYDKDF, per germline (reference sequence). The CDR3 spans 14 residues. Trimming stripped 1 base from V and 5 bases from J, with 11 bases between.

J is TRBJ2-5 and V is TRBV5-4; D possibly uses TRBD1 or TRBD2 (5 bases each). V shed 1 base and J shed 5 bases, with 9 bases lying between them. CDR1 and CDR2 from the germline V gene are SGHNT and YYREEE (reference sequence). The CDR3 spans 13 residues. The CDR3 region has the DNA TGTGCCAGCAGCTTGCCCGGGGCTGAGACCCAGTACTTC. Protein: CASSLPGAETQYF.

The chain uses TRBV4-1 and TRBJ1-1; unclear D gene. Germline V gene data show CDR1 as MGHRA and CDR2 as YSYEKL. V lost 4 bases and J 1 base, leaving 7 bases between the germline ends. This CDR3 comprises 13 residues. CDR3: CASSLRENTEAFF. CDR3 sequence (DNA): TGCGCCAGCAGCCTACGGGAGAACACTGAAGCTTTCTTT.

This chain joins TRBV27 and TRBJ2-3; 7 positions match TRBD2. Trimming cost V 6 bases and J 1 base; bases outside gene matches: 13. CDR1 is MNHEY, CDR2 SMNVEV, per germline (reference sequence). This CDR3 is 17 amino acids long. In DNA form, the CDR3 reads TGTGCCAGCAGAGACGAGGATTACCTAGCGGGCACAGATACGCAGTATTTT. It codes for CASRDEDYLAGTDTQYF.

V is TRBV7-2 and J is TRBJ2-7; 7 bases are a match to TRBD1. The trim removed 1 base at V and 4 bases at J, leaving 1 base unmatched. The germline V gene encodes CDR1 SGHTA and CDR2 FQGNSA. The CDR3 spans 13 residues. CDR3 bases: TGTGCCAGCAGCTTAGAGACAGGGTACGAGCAGTACTTC. Amino acids: CASSLETGYEQYF.

This chain connects TRBV10-3 to TRBJ2-7, with D perhaps matching TRBD2 (6 bases). This CDR3 comprises 13 residues. The V gene's germline CDR1 is ENHRY and CDR2 SYGVKD. The V and J ends lost 10 bases and 3 bases respectively, with 16 bases between them. The CDR3 is CATAGGSNYEQYF. In nucleotides, the CDR3 is TGTGCCACCGCCGGGGGATCAAACTACGAGCAGTACTTC.

This chain uses TRBV10-1 with TRBJ2-2, with 13 bases aligning to TRBD2. This CDR3 contains 15 residues. V shed 5 bases and J 5 bases; nucleotides not matched to a gene: 2. Germline V lookup: CDR1 WNHNN, CDR2 SYGVQD (reference sequence). DNA for the CDR3: TGCGCCAGCAGTCTGGGACTAGCGGGAACCGGGGAGCTGTTTTTT. Its protein is CASSLGLAGTGELFF.